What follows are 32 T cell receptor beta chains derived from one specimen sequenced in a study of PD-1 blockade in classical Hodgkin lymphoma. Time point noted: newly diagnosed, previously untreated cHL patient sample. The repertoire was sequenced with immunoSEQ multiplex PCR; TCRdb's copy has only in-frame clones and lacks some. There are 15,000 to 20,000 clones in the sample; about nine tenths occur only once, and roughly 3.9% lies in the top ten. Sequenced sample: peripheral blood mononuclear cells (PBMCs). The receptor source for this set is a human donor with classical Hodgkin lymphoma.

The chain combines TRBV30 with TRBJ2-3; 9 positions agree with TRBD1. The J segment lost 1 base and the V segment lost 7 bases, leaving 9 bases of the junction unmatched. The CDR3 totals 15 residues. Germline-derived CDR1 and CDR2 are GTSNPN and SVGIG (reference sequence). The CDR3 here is CAYTRTGAGTDTQYF. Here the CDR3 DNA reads TGTGCCTACACCCGGACAGGGGCGGGCACAGATACGCAGTATTTT. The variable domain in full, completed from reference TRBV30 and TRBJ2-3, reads SQTIHQWPATLVQPVGSPLSLECTVEGTSNPNLYWYRQAAGRGLQLLFYSVGIGQISSEVPQNLSASRPQDRQFILSSKKLLLSDSGFYLCAYTRTGAGTDTQYFGPGTRLTVL.

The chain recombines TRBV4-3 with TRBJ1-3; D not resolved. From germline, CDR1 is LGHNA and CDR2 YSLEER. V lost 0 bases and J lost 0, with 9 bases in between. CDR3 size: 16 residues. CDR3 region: CASSQDRGSSGNTIYF. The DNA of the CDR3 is TGCGCCAGCAGCCAAGATCGCGGAAGCTCTGGAAACACCATATATTTT.

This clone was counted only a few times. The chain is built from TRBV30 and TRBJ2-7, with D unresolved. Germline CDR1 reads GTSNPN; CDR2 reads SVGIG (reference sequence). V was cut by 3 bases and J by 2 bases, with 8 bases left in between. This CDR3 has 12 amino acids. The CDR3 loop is CAWSGTAYEQYF. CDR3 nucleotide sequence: TGTGCCTGGAGCGGTACGGCCTACGAGCAGTACTTC.

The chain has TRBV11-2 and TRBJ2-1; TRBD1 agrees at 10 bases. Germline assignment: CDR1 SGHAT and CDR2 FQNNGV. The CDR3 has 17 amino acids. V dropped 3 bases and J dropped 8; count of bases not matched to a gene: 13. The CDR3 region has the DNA TGTGCCAGCAGCTTGGGGATGACAGGGGGCGTGTGGCATGAGCAGTTCTTC. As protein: CASSLGMTGGVWHEQFF.

DNA of the CDR3: TGTGCCAGCAGCCCCTGGGAGGGGAACCAACATTTT. Protein product: CASSPWEGNQHF. The chain couples TRBV7-2 to TRBJ1-5; D is possibly TRBD1 (5 bases). The CDR3 runs 12 residues. The germline V and J ends were trimmed by 5 bases and 16 bases, with 18 bases remaining between them. From germline, CDR1 is SGHTA and CDR2 FQGNSA.

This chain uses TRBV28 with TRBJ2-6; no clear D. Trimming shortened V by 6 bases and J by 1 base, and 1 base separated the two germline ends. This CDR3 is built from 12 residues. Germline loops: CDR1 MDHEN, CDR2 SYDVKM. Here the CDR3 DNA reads TGTGCCAGCAGATCTGGGGCCAACGTCCTGACTTTC. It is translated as CASRSGANVLTF.

CDR3 sequence (DNA): TGTGCCAGCAGCTTATATGGGAGTAACGAGCAGTACTTC. Its protein is CASSLYGSNEQYF. J is TRBJ2-7 and V is TRBV7-2, with a possible D match to TRBD2 (5 bases). The CDR3 totals 13 residues. From germline, CDR1 is SGHTA and CDR2 FQGNSA. V lost 2 bases to trimming and J lost 5 bases, with 10 bases between them.

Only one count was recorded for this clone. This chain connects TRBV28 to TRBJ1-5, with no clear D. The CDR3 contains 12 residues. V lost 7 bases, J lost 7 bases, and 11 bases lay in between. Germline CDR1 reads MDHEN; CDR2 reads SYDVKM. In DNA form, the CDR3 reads TGTGCCAGCACCACTCTCAACCAGCCCCAGCATTTT. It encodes CASTTLNQPQHF.

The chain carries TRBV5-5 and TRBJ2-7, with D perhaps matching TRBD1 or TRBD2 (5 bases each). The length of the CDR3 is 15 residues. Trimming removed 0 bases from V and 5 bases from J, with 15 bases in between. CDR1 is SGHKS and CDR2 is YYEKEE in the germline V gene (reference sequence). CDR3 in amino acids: CASSLDRLGTDEQYF. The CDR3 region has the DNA TGTGCCAGCAGCTTGGACAGGCTTGGGACGGACGAGCAGTACTTC.

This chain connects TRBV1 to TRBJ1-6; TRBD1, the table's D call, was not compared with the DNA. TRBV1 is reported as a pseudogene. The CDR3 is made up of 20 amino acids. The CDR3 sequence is CTSSHETGGHKSSYNSPLHF. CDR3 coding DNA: TGCACCAGCAGCCACGAGACAGGGGGACATAAGAGCTCCTATAATTCACCCCTCCACTTT.

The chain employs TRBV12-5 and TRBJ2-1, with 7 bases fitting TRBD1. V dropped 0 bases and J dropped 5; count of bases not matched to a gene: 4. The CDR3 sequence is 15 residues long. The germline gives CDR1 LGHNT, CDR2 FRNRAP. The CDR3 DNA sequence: TGTGCTAGTGGTTTGGTACTGGGACAGCACAATGAGCAGTTCTTC. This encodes CASGLVLGQHNEQFF.

CDR3 loop: CASSLVPIIYRGETQYF. The CDR3 DNA sequence: TGTGCCAGCAGCTTAGTACCTATTATTTACAGGGGAGAGACCCAGTACTTC. The chain links TRBV7-2 to TRBJ2-5, with 7 bases identical to TRBD1. Trimming cost V 1 base and J 4 bases; bases outside gene matches: 12. The CDR3 covers 17 residues. CDR1 is SGHTA, CDR2 FQGNSA, per germline.

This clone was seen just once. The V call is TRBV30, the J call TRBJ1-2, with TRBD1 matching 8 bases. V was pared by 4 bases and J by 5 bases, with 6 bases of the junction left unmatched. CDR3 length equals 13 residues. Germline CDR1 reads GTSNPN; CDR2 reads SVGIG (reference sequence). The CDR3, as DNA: TGTGCCTGGAACCGACAGGGGTATTATGGCTACACCTTC. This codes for CAWNRQGYYGYTF.

The CDR3 reads CASSIGPGSTDTQYF. In nucleotides, the CDR3 is TGTGCCAGTAGTATAGGACCGGGAAGCACAGATACGCAGTATTTT. This rearrangement joins TRBV19 to TRBJ2-3, with D possibly matching TRBD2 (5 bases). Germline V gives CDR1 LNHDA, CDR2 SQIVND (reference sequence). With 1 base removed from V and 0 bases from J, the gap between germline ends came to 8 bases. CDR3 length equals 15 residues.

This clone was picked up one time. In DNA form, the CDR3 reads TGTGCCAACTCAAGACGGGCTAGCGGGATAGATACGCAGTATTTT. Protein: CANSRRASGIDTQYF. The chain uses TRBV28 and TRBJ2-3, with 9 bases fitting TRBD2. Unmatched junction bases numbered 13, after V lost 10 bases and J lost 5 bases. This CDR3 contains 15 residues. Germline lookup yields CDR1 MDHEN and CDR2 SYDVKM.

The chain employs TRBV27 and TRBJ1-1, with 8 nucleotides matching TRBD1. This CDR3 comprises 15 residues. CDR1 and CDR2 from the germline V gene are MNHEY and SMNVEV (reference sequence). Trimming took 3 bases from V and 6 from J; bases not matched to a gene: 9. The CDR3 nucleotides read TGTGCCAGCAGTTTGCGACAGGGGACGGGCGCTGAAGCTTTCTTT. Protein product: CASSLRQGTGAEAFF.

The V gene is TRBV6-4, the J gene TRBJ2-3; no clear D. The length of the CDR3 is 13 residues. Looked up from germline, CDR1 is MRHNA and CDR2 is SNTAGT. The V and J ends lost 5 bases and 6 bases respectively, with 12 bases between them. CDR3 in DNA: TGTGCCAGCAGTCCTTTTATGGGGGATACGCAGTATTTT. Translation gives CASSPFMGDTQYF.

The CDR3, as DNA: TGTGCCAGCAGTTCCCTCCCTCCGGCGGGGAATGAAAAACTGTTTTTT. This sequence encodes CASSSLPPAGNEKLFF. This chain links TRBV28 with TRBJ1-4, with D unresolved. The V and J ends lost 4 bases and 5 bases respectively, with 17 bases between them. The germline V gene has CDR1 MDHEN and CDR2 SYDVKM. The CDR3 is 16 residues long.

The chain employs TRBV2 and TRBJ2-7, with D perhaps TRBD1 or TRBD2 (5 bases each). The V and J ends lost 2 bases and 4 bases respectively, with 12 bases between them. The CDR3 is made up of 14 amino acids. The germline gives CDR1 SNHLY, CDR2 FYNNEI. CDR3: CASSEQGELYEQYF. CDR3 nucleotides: TGTGCCAGCAGTGAACAGGGAGAGTTGTACGAGCAGTACTTC. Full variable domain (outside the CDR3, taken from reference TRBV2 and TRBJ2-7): EPEVTQTPSHQVTQMGQEVILRCVPISNHLYFYWYRQILGQKVEFLVSFYNNEISEKSEIFDDQFSVERPDGSNFTLKIRSTKLEDSAMYFCASSEQGELYEQYFGPGTRLTVT.

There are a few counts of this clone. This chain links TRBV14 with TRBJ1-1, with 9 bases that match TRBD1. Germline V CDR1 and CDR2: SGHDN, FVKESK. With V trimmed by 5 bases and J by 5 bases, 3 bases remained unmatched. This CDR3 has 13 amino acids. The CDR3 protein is CASSRGQGTEAFF. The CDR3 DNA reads TGTGCCAGCAGCAGAGGACAGGGGACTGAAGCTTTCTTT.

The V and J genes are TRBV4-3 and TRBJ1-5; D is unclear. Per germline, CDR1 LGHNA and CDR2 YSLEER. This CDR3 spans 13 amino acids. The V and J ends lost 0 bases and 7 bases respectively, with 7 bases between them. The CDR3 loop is CASSQDHGQPQHF. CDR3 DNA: TGCGCCAGCAGCCAAGATCACGGGCAGCCCCAGCATTTT.

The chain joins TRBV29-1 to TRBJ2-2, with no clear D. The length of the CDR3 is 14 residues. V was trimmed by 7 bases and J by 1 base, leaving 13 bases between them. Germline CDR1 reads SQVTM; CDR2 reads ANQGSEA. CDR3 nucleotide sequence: TGCAGCGCCCTTGGTGGTAGGAACACCGGGGAGCTGTTTTTT. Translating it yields CSALGGRNTGELFF.

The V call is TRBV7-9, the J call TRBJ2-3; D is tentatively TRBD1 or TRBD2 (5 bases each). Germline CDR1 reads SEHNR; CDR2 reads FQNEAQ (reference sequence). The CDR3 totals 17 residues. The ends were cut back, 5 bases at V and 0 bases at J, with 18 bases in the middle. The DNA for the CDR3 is TGTGCCAGCAGCACCCTGTTGGGGACGGTCAGCACAGATACGCAGTATTTT. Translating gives CASSTLLGTVSTDTQYF.

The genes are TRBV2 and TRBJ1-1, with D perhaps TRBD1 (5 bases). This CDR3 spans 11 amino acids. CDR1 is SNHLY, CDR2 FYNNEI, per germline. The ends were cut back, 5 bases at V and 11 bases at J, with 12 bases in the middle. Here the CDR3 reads CASSLQVGAFF. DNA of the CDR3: TGTGCCAGCAGTTTACAGGTTGGGGCTTTCTTT. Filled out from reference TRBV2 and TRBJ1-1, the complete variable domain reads EPEVTQTPSHQVTQMGQEVILRCVPISNHLYFYWYRQILGQKVEFLVSFYNNEISEKSEIFDDQFSVERPDGSNFTLKIRSTKLEDSAMYFCASSLQVGAFFGQGTRLTVV.

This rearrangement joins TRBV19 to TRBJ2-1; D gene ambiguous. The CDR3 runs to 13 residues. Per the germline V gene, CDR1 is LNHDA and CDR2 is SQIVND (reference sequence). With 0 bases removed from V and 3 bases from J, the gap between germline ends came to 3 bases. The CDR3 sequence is CASSIEDYNEQFF. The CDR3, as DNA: TGTGCCAGTAGTATAGAAGACTACAATGAGCAGTTCTTC.

CDR3 sequence: CAWSVPRNTEAFF. The CDR3 coding sequence is TGTGCCTGGAGTGTGCCCAGGAACACTGAAGCTTTCTTT. V usage is TRBV30 and J usage is TRBJ1-1; D not resolved. Per the germline V gene, CDR1 is GTSNPN and CDR2 is SVGIG (reference sequence). V was cut by 0 bases and J by 1 base, with 6 bases left in between. The CDR3 spans 13 residues.

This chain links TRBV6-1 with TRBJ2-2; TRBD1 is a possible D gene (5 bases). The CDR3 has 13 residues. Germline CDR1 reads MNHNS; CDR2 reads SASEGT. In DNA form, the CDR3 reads TGTGCAGACGGGCCAGGGTGGCCCGGGGAGCTGTTTTTT. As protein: CADGPGWPGELFF.

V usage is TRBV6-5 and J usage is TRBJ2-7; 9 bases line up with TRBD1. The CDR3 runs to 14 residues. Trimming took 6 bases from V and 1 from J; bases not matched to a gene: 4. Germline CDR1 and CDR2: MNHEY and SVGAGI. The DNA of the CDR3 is TGTGCCAGCAGCACAGGGGGCTTTTCCTACGAGCAGTACTTC. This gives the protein CASSTGGFSYEQYF.

The CDR3 is CASSRDRKYTEAFF. CDR3 nucleotide sequence: TGTGCCAGCTCACGGGACAGGAAGTACACTGAAGCTTTCTTT. The chain recombines TRBV18 with TRBJ1-1, with 8 bases lining up with TRBD1. The CDR3 runs to 14 residues. Trimming took 4 bases from V and 3 from J; bases not matched to a gene: 4. Germline CDR1 KGHSH, CDR2 LQKENI.

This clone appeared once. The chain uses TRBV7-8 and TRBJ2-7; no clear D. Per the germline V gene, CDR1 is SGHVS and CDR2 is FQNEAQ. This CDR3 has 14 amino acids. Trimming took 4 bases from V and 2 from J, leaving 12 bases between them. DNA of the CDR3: TGTGCCAGCAGCTCGGAACGAATCGCCTACGAGCAGTACTTC. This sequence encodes CASSSERIAYEQYF.

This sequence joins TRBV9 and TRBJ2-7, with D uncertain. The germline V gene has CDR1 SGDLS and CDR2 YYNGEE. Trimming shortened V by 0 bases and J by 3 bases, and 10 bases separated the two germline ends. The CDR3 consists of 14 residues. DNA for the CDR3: TGTGCCAGCAGCGTAGCCGGAATCGGCTACGAGCAGTACTTC. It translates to CASSVAGIGYEQYF.

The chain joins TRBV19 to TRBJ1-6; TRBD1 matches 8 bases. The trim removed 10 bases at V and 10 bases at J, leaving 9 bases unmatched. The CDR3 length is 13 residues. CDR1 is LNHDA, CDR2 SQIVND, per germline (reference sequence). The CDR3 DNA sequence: TGTGCCACCCGGGACAGGCTAAACTCACCCCTCCACTTT. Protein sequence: CATRDRLNSPLHF.